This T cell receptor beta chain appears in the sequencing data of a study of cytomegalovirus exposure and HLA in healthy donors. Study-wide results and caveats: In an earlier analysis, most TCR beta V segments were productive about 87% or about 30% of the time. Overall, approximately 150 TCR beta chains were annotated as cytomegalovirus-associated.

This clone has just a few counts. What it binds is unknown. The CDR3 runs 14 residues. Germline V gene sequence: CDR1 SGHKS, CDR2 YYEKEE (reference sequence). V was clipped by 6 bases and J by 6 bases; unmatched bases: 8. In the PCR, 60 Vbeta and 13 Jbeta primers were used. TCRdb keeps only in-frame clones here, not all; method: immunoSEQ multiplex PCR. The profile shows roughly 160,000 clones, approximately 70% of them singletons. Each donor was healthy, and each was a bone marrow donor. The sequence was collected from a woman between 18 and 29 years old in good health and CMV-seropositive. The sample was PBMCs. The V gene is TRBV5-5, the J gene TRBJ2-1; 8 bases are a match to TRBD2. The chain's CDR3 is CASTGTRTLNEQFF. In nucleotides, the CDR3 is TGTGCCAGCACCGGGACTAGAACTCTCAATGAGCAGTTCTTC.